This T cell receptor (beta chain) is from a study of CD8 T cells in Susac syndrome (dated 2019 in TCRdb). Concerning the study at large: The study used repertoire sequencing to test whether antigen drove CD8+ T cell activation and differentiation in Susac syndrome. The study compared CD8+ T cell repertoire clonality among 12 healthy donors, 14 Susac syndrome patients and 15 or so multiple sclerosis patients.

RNA was extracted using the RNeasy kit, and about 0.5 to 1 ug of the RNA was reverse transcribed with random hexamers. TCR beta CDR3 regions were amplified with the immunoSEQ multiplex PCR assay covering 54 Vbeta and 13 Jbeta segments. PCR amplification bias was corrected by using a synthetic template baseline for primer optimization and computational correction. Under the source paper's analysis protocol: Reads were assigned to V, D and J genes according to IMGT and analyzed in immunoSEQ Analyzer, with only productive sequences retained. Clonality was calculated as one minus the Shannon entropy normalized by log2 of the number of productive unique sequences. For each patient and control, public and private clones were evaluated within the 100 most prevalent clones. Clones were defined as Susac-specific if absent from the healthy and MS cohorts, from 1052 published viral clones and from other ImmuneACCESS disease sequences. TCRdb's own reprocessing of the public reads used fastp at Q25 and MiXCR and kept productive beta chains. Entries are consolidated by CDR3 protein sequence, retaining the most common genes and DNA. Clone size and V and J calls follow TCRdb, not the original study. The sample data list more than 55,000 distinct CDR3 sequences, and approximately 95% of these were observed just once. Clones ranked in the top ten supply 0.24% of the sample.

Results and caveats for the whole study, not just this receptor: The number of individuals in the TCR sequencing and HLA analysis was recognized as being relatively small.

Peripheral blood CD8+ and CD4+ T cells from healthy donors, Susac syndrome patients and multiple sclerosis patients were profiled by high-throughput TCR beta sequencing. Healthy donors were included as age- and sex-matched controls. Bulk CD8+ and CD4+ T cells were purified magnetically by negative isolation, whereas CD8+ TEMRA cells were enriched by FACS. Blood was drawn into EDTA tubes, processed within 24 hours, and PBMCs were isolated by density gradient centrifugation. PBMCs destined for TCR sequencing were cryopreserved in liquid nitrogen and later thawed in a 37 °C water bath. Purity of sorted or isolated CD4+, CD8+ and CD8+ TEMRA cells was at least 90%. Relative to germline, V is 4 bases shorter and J is 3 bases shorter, with 10 bases between their ends. The CDR3 numbers 14 residues from cysteine through phenylalanine. Only the CDR3 part of the read is kept: 42 bases, read in frame from the first base. CDR1 MDHEN and CDR2 SYDVKM were looked up in the germline V gene.

Concerning this clonotype: It has no known antigen specificity. Nothing much larger sits one base from this clone, and base qualities are not available.

The sample consisted of CD8+ T cells from PBMCs. The clonotype comes from a human donor in good health. The rearrangement combines TRBV28 with TRBJ2-1; TRBD2 is perhaps the D gene, given 5 matching bases. The CDR3: CASSSMGDYNEQFF. The sequenced DNA: TGTGCCAGCAGTTCAATGGGAGACTACAATGAGCAGTTCTTC. The variable domain in full, with residues beyond the CDR3 obtained from the reference TRBV28 and TRBJ2-1 genes, is DVKVTQSSRYLVKRTGEKVFLECVQDMDHENMFWYRQDPGLGLRLIYFSYDVKMKEKGDIPEGYSVSREKKERFSLILESASTNQTSMYLCASSSMGDYNEQFFGPGTRLTVL.